This TCR beta chain was documented in a study of blood T cell repertoires in COVID-19 (dated by TCRdb to 2020 to 2022). At the level of the whole study: Samples covering the acute and convalescent phases of COVID-19 were provided by collaborators in the United States, Italy and Spain. Where HLA class I and class II types were available, the types were taken from metadata supplied by the sample provider, not from assay-based typing. A de-identified subject ID, COVID-19 status, age in years and sex were almost always included in the sample metadata. The samples were drawn from two sources: the first 160 participants of the ongoing ImmuneRACE study, and 1,200 or so subjects contributed by 6 global collaborators. The repertoires were released in a freely available public database meant as a resource for research on the immune response to SARS-CoV-2. The prospective study material was composed of cDNA or gDNA derived from T cells, B-cell-depleted T cells, or PBMCs. Deeply sampled blood TCRbeta repertoires from subjects exposed to, actively infected with, or recovered from COVID-19 were included in the dataset. Overall results and qualifications from the work: How much clinical and demographic metadata was included differed by source and by participant, and the metadata was provided uncurated.

The immunoSEQ Assay, a bias-controlled multiplex PCR, was used to amplify TCRbeta CDR3 regions from genomic DNA. In the paper's pipeline: The number of nucleated cells in each sample was estimated from the amplification of reference gene primers within the assay. Sequence reads were collapsed and filtered to measure the absolute abundance of every unique TCRbeta CDR3 rearrangement. Productive Simpson clonality was computed per sample as the square root of Simpson's diversity index over productive rearrangements. What TCRdb holds here is the immuneACCESS table cut down to in-frame rearrangements. Part of the clones is not present; checked against another copy, under half of the missing clones reflect an unresolved V gene, and the others are unexplained. The V and J calls and clone size were taken over from that table, and D and trimming were inferred from the DNA. The sample table holds around 150,000 clones, of which 80% to 85% were seen once. The ten biggest clones cover 10% to 15% of the sample.

In the prospective study, participants were roughly 18 to 90 years old, resided in 24 geographic areas of the United States, and were enrolled through a virtual design. Cohort assignment in the prospective study relied on participant-reported clinical history from a screening survey and a study questionnaire. ImmuneRACE Cohort 3 recovered participants were defined by two consecutive negative NP/OP PCR tests, healthcare professional clearance, or symptom resolution. In the prospective study, whole blood, serum and a nasopharyngeal or oropharyngeal swab were collected from each participant by mobile phlebotomists. Additional blood draws and questionnaires over an approximately 2-month period could optionally be provided by prospective study participants. Blood samples from the prospective study were shipped frozen or at room temperature prior to DNA extraction. About this clone itself: This clone's antigen is unknown. No base qualities exist here, and no much larger clone lies one base off it.

The CDR3 measures 16 amino acids from cysteine to phenylalanine. Kept here is only the CDR3 DNA, which spans 48 bases and is read in frame from base 1. Compared with germline, V lacks 2 bases and J lacks 3 bases; bases without a gene match: 8. According to the germline V gene, CDR1 reads SGHRS and CDR2 reads YFSETQ. Sequenced sample: PBMCs or T cells enriched from blood (not recorded which). The V and J segments used are TRBV5-1 and TRBJ1-1; TRBD1 matches 9 bases in the middle. The sequence came from a woman aged 55-70 years who had recovered from COVID-19. The CDR3 region reads CASSLTPTGGDTEAFF. The DNA sequence follows: TGCGCCAGCAGCTTAACTCCGACAGGGGGGGACACTGAAGCTTTCTTT.